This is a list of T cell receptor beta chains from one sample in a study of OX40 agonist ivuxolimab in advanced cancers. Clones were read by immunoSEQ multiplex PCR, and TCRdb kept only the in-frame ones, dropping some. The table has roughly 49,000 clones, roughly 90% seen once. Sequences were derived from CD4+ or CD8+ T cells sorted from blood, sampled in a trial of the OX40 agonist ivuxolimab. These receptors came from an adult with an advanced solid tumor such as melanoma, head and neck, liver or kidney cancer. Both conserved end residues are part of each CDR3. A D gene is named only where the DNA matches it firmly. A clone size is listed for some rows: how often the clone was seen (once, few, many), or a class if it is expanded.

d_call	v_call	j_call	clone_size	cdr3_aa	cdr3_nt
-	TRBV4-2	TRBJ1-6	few	CASSQVDSNSPLHF	TGTGCCAGCAGCCAGGTGGACAGCAATTCACCCCTCCACTTT
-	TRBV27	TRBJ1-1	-	CASSRDRPRNTEAFF	TGTGCCAGCAGCCGAGACAGGCCCCGAAACACTGAAGCTTTCTTT
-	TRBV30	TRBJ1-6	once	CAWSIRLPDSPLHF	TGTGCCTGGAGTATCCGGTTGCCCGATTCACCCCTCCACTTT
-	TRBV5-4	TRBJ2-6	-	CASSHLQSSGANVLTF	TGTGCCAGCAGCCACCTACAGAGCTCTGGGGCCAACGTCCTGACTTTC
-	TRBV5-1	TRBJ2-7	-	CASSLSGLGEQYF	TGCGCCAGCAGCTTGAGCGGGCTGGGCGAGCAGTACTTC
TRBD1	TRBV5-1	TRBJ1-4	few	CASSLAPTVRGREKLFF	TGCGCCAGCAGCTTGGCCCCAACGGTCAGGGGGAGAGAAAAACTGTTTTTT
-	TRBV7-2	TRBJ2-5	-	CASSLGTYSRETQYF	TGTGCCAGCAGCTTAGGGACTTATTCACGAGAGACCCAGTACTTC
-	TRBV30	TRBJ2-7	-	CAWSPGRPPNEQYF	TGTGCCTGGAGTCCCGGACGGCCTCCCAACGAGCAGTACTTC
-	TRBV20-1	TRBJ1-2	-	CSARTDGYTF	TGCAGTGCCCGGACAGATGGCTACACCTTC
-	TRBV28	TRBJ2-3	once	CASSLSLSPEDTQYF	TGTGCCAGCAGTTTGTCCCTGTCCCCTGAGGATACGCAGTATTTT
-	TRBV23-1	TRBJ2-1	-	CASTPLGGVSNNEQFF	TGCGCCAGCACCCCCCTAGGGGGAGTATCCAACAATGAGCAGTTCTTC
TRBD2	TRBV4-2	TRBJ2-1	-	CASSPRLAGSHEQFF	TGTGCCAGCAGCCCCCGACTAGCGGGATCTCATGAGCAGTTCTTC
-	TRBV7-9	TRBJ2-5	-	CASSLAGGEQETQYF	TGTGCCAGCAGCTTAGCCGGGGGAGAGCAAGAGACCCAGTACTTC
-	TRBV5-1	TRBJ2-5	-	CASSFLGSLFQETQYF	TGCGCCAGCAGCTTCCTGGGGAGCCTGTTCCAAGAGACCCAGTACTTC
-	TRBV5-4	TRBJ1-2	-	CASSLSREGSYGYTF	TGTGCCAGCAGCTTGTCGCGGGAGGGTAGCTATGGCTACACCTTC
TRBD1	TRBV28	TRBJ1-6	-	CASSRQGGGSPLHF	TGTGCCAGCAGTCGACAGGGTGGTGGTTCACCCCTCCACTTT
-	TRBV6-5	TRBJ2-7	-	CASSLGSGVEQYF	TGTGCCAGCAGCCTAGGGTCCGGGGTCGAGCAGTACTTC
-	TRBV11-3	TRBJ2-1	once	CASSSGGSDEQFF	TGTGCCAGCAGCTCTGGTGGATCCGATGAGCAGTTCTTC
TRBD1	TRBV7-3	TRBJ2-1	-	CASSLRGTGATGANEQFF	TGTGCCAGCAGCTTAAGGGGGACAGGGGCGACGGGAGCGAATGAGCAGTTCTTC
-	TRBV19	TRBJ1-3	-	CASSWAATGISGNTIYF	TGTGCCAGTAGCTGGGCGGCCACAGGGATCTCTGGAAACACCATATATTTT
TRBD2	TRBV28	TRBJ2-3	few	CASIWSPGTSARTDTQYF	TGTGCCAGCATATGGTCCCCAGGGACTAGCGCGCGCACAGATACGCAGTATTTT
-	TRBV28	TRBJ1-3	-	CASSPLRVPGNTIYF	TGTGCCAGCAGCCCCCTTAGGGTACCCGGAAACACCATATATTTT
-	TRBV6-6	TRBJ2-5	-	CASSRQSETQYF	TGTGCCAGCAGTCGACAGTCAGAGACCCAGTACTTC
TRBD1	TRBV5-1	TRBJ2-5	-	CASRFDRGVGETQYF	TGCGCCAGCAGGTTTGACAGGGGAGTTGGGGAGACCCAGTACTTC
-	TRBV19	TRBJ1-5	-	CASSSFTGGNQPQHF	TGTGCCAGTAGTTCGTTCACCGGGGGCAATCAGCCCCAGCATTTT
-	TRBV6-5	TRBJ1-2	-	CASSYSGRGDYGYTF	TGTGCCAGCAGTTACTCGGGACGGGGCGACTATGGCTACACCTTC
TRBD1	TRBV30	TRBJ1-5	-	CAWAGTGEQPQHF	TGTGCCTGGGCCGGGACAGGAGAACAGCCCCAGCATTTT
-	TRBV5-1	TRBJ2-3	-	CASSLDPSNTQYF	TGCGCCAGCAGCCTGGACCCCTCCAATACGCAGTATTTT
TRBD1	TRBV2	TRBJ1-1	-	CASISDREIQNTEAFF	TGTGCCAGCATATCCGACAGGGAGATTCAGAACACTGAAGCTTTCTTT
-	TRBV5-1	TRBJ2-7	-	CASSAGRGSYEQYF	TGCGCCAGCAGCGCTGGTCGGGGCTCCTACGAGCAGTACTTC
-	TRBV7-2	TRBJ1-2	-	CASSPTVVNYGYTF	TGTGCCAGCAGCCCGACGGTGGTTAACTATGGCTACACCTTC
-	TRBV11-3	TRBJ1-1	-	CASSLVLAGGSTEAFF	TGTGCCAGCAGCTTAGTTTTAGCGGGGGGCAGCACTGAAGCTTTCTTT
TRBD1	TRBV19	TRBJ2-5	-	CASSMGTGRADF	TGTGCCAGTAGTATGGGGACAGGACGTGCGGACTTC
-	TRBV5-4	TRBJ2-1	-	CASSLEGVSSYNEQFF	TGTGCCAGCAGCTTGGAGGGGGTGAGCTCCTACAATGAGCAGTTCTTC
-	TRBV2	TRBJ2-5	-	CASRTRTAREETQYF	TGTGCCAGCAGAACCAGGACAGCCCGGGAAGAGACCCAGTACTTC
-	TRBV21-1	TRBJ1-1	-	CASSPRQGGGYTEAFF	TGTGCCAGCAGCCCACGACAAGGGGGGGGGTACACTGAAGCTTTCTTT
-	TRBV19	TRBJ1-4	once	CASSIYPNEKLFF	TGTGCCAGTAGTATCTACCCTAATGAAAAACTGTTTTTT
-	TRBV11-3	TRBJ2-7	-	CASSLNPGQSSEQYF	TGTGCCAGCAGCCTAAACCCCGGACAGTCAAGCGAGCAGTACTTC
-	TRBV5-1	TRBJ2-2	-	CASSLGAAAANTGELFF	TGCGCCAGCAGCTTGGGAGCGGCGGCCGCGAACACCGGGGAGCTGTTTTTT
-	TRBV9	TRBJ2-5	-	CASSVAGSKQETQYF	TGTGCCAGCAGCGTAGCGGGTTCCAAACAAGAGACCCAGTACTTC
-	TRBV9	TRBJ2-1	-	CASSGSKGSSSYNEQFF	TGTGCCAGCAGCGGATCCAAAGGGTCTAGCTCCTACAATGAGCAGTTCTTC
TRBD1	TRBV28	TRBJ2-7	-	CASSWTGQGSYEQYF	TGTGCCAGCAGTTGGACTGGACAGGGAAGCTACGAGCAGTACTTC
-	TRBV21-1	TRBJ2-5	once	CASSKLRRRARETQYF	TGTGCCAGCAGCAAGCTCCGCCGTAGAGCTAGAGAGACCCAGTACTTC
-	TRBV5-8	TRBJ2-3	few	CASSLRSRNHYTDTQYF	TGTGCCAGCAGCTTGCGGTCACGAAATCATTACACAGATACGCAGTATTTT
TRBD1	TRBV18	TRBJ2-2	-	CASAPGQPNTGELFF	TGTGCCAGCGCCCCGGGACAGCCGAACACCGGGGAGCTGTTTTTT
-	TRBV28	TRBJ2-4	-	CASSLPVVKNIQYF	TGTGCCAGCAGTTTACCAGTGGTCAAAAACATTCAGTACTTC
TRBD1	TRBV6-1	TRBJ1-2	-	CASGWDRGDYGYTF	TGTGCCAGCGGGTGGGACAGGGGGGACTATGGCTACACCTTC
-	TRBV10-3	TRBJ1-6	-	CAISRGGPEGSPLHF	TGTGCCATCAGTCGAGGGGGACCGGAGGGATCACCCCTCCACTTT
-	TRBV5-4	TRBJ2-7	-	CASSFTYEQYF	TGTGCCAGCAGCTTTACCTACGAGCAGTACTTC
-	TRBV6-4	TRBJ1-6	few	CASSPTGSNSPLHF	TGTGCCAGCAGCCCAACAGGGTCTAATTCACCCCTCCACTTT